This T cell receptor (beta chain) was found in a study of monozygotic twins with inflammatory bowel disease (dated by TCRdb to the late 2010s). Notes on the research overall: In total, 28 monozygotic twin pairs made up the full study: 19 Danish pairs, all IBD-discordant, plus nine German pairs, of which four were IBD-concordant and five were IBD-discordant. Each individual had, on average, about 151 000 unique TCRalpha sequences and 181 000 unique TCRbeta sequences available for analysis. Within discordant pairs, disease-associated traits were sought mainly by comparing IBD patients with their genetically identical healthy co-twins.

Broader findings and caveats from the paper: Because patients received different immunosuppressive treatments, the repertoires may have picked up extra background noise and variability between individuals. Compared with healthy twins, IBD patients shared fewer clonotypes with other individuals, and the difference was most pronounced in patients with signs of disease activity. The analysis was unable to tell apart different T cell subtypes. Repertoire similarity did not differ between concordant and discordant twins, which could be due to limited statistical power. TCRbeta repertoire diversity, by inverse Simpson index, was decreased in IBD patients compared with their healthy co-twins. No single strong signal or clonotype linked to IBD turned up in the results, so the idea that one exists was not supported.

From each donor, an approximately 2.5 ml peripheral blood sample was drawn into PAXgene tubes and stored at -80 degrees C. Total RNA was isolated from whole blood with the PAXgene blood miRNA kit on an automated QIAcube, without T cell sorting. Peripheral blood from monozygotic twin pairs concordant or discordant for inflammatory bowel disease was subjected to deep TCRalpha and TCRbeta repertoire profiling with unique molecular barcoding. Smoking habits were recorded for all twin pairs, and each individual was classified as a current, former or never smoker. The CDR3 spans 14 residues, from the cysteine through the phenylalanine. No nucleotide data were recorded. Receptor libraries were prepared by 5' RACE. Each TCR library was prepared from 3,000 to 4,000 ng of total RNA. cDNA was synthesized with SMARTScribe reverse transcriptase in eight separate reactions per sample. During cDNA synthesis, unique molecular identifiers containing a 6-nucleotide sample barcode were introduced by template switching. TCRalpha and TCRbeta cDNA was amplified in two nested PCRs of 16 and 9 cycles, and bead purification was carried out after each PCR. Before amplification, cDNA was treated with uracil DNA-glycosylase and purified using the QIAquick PCR purification kit. In the second PCR, Illumina TruSeq-compatible adapters and sample-specific barcodes were added. Library quality and concentration were assessed using TapeStation and Qubit, and roughly 5.5 ng of each library was pooled. Sequencing of pooled libraries was carried out on an Illumina HiSeq2500 single-index Rapid Run using 2 x 100 bp reads and custom sequencing primers. The authors' pipeline ran thus. MiGEC version 1.2.6 was used for UMI-based consensus assembly, which corrected PCR and sequencing errors. MiXCR version 2.1.1 was used to carry out V(D)J alignment, clonotype assembly and CDR3 extraction. To normalise gene usage, clonotype sharing and MAIT/NKT TCR abundance, the top 1000, 10 000 and 20 000 clonotypes in each sample were analysed. Diversity was computed as the inverse Simpson index with the vegan R package after downsampling to 27 000 UMIs. Statistical testing used paired Mann-Whitney U tests on the discordant twin pairs and applied Benjamini-Hochberg correction for multiple testing. After the reads were reprocessed by TCRdb, one entry was made per CDR3 protein sequence, with no DNA. These V and J calls derive from TCRdb rather than the authors' analysis. The sample's clone listing holds 310,000 or so distinct CDR3 sequences. The ten biggest clones cover 2% to 2.5% of the sample.

Note on this clonotype: Its specific antigen is unknown.

Sequenced sample: blood. This receptor was taken from a human donor with ulcerative colitis or Crohn's disease, or a healthy co-twin of an affected twin (not recorded which). The rearrangement combines TRBV12-3 or TRBV12-4 with TRBJ1-1; TCRdb indicates TRBD1, and absent DNA this call remains unverified. The CDR3 has the sequence CASSHYRRDVEAFF.